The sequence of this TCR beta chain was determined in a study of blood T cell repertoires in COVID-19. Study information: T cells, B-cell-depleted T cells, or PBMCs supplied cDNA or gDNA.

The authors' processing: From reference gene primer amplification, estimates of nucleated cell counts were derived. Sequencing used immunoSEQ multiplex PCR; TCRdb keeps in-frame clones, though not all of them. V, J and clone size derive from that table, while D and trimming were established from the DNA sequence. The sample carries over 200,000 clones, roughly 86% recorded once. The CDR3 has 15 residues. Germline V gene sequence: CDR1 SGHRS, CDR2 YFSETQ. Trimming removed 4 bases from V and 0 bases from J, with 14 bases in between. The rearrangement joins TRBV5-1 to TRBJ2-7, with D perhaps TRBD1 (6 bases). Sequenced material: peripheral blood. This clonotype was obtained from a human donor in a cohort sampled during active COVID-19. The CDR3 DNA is TGCGCCAGCAGCCCGATAGGGGGAAGCTCCTACGAGCAGTACTTC. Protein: CASSPIGGSSYEQYF.